This T cell receptor beta chain was captured in a study of cytomegalovirus exposure and HLA in healthy donors. With regard to this clone: What it recognizes is unknown.

Findings and caveats of the study: Confirmation was obtained in vitro that a few CMV-associated chains are specific for CMV antigens.

The CDR3 extends over 18 amino acids. Germline lookup yields CDR1 SGHNT and CDR2 YYREEE (reference sequence). Trimming took 3 bases from V and 0 from J; bases not matched to a gene: 11. This table comes from immunoSEQ multiplex PCR, and its TCRdb copy is limited to in-frame clones, with some not included. The table lists tens of thousands of clones, roughly 96% of them singletons, with approximately 1.4% in the top ten. Sequencing was done on a sample of PBMCs. The gene calls are TRBV5-4 and TRBJ1-4; 7 nucleotides agree with TRBD1. The TCR originated in a woman aged 18-30 years in good health and CMV-seronegative. CDR3 nucleotides: TGTGCCAGCAGCTCCCTACCGGGACAGCCGACAACTAATGAAAAACTGTTTTTT. This codes for CASSSLPGQPTTNEKLFF.